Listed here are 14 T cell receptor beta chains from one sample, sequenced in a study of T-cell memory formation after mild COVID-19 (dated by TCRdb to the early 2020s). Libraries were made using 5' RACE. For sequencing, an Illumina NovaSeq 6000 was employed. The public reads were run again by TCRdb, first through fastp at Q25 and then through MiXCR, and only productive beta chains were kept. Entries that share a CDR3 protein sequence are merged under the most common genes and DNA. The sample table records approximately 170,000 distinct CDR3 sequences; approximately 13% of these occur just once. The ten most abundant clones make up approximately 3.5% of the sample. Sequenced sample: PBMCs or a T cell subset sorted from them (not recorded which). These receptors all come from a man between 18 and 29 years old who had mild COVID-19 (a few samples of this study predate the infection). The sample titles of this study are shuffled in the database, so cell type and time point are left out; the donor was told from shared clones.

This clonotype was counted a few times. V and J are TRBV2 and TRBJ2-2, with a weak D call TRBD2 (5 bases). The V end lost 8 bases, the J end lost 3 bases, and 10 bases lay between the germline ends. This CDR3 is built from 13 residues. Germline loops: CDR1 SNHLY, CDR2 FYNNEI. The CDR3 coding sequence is TGTGCCAGCGGAGGAGATTACACCGGGGAGCTGTTTTTT. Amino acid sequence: CASGGDYTGELFF.

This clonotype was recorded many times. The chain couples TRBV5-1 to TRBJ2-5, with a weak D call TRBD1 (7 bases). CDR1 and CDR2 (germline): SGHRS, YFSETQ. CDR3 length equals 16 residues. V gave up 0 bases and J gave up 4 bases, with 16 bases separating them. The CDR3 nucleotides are TGCGCCAGCAGCTTGGGAATCAGGGGGGCCCTAGAGACCCAGTACTTC. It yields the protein CASSLGIRGALETQYF.

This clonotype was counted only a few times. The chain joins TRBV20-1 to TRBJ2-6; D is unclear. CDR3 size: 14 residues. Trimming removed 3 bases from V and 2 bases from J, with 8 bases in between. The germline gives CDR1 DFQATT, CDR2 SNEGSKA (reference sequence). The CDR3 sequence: CSARYPAGANVLTF. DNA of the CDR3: TGCAGTGCTAGGTATCCAGCTGGGGCCAACGTCCTGACTTTC.

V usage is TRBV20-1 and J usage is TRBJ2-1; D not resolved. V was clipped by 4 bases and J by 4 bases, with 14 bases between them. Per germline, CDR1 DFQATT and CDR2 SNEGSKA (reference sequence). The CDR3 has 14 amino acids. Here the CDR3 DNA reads TGCAGTGCTACAGGAAATCCACTGTACAATGAGCAGTTCTTC. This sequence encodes CSATGNPLYNEQFF.

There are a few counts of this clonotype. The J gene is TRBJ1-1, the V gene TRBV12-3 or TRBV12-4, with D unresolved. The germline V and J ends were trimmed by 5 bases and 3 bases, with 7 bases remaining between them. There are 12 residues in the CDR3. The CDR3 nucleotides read TGTGCCAGCAGTCGGAGGGACACTGAAGCTTTCTTT. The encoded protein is CASSRRDTEAFF.

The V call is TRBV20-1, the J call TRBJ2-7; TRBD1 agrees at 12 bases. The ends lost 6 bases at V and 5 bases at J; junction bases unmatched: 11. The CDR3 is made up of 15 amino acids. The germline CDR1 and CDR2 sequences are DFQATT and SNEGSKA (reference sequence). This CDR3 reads CSADGTGTGGHEQYF. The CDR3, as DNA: TGCAGTGCCGACGGAACCGGGACAGGGGGCCACGAGCAGTACTTC.

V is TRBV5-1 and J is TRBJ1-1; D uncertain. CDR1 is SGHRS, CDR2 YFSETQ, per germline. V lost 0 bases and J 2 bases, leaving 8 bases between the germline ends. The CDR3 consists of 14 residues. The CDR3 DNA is TGCGCCAGCAGCTTGGCCCCCGGTAACACTGAAGCTTTCTTT. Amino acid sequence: CASSLAPGNTEAFF.

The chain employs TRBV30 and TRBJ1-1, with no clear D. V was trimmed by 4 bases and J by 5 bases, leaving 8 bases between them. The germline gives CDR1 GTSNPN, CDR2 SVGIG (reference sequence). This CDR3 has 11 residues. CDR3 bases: TGTGCCTGGACCTCGGGGACTGAAGCTTTCTTT. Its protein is CAWTSGTEAFF.

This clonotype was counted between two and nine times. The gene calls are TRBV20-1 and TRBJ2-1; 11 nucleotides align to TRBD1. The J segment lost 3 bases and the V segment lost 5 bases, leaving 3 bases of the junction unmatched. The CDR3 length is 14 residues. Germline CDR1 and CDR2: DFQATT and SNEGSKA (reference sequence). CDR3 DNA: TGCAGTGCTGGGACAGGGGGGAACTACAATGAGCAGTTCTTC. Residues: CSAGTGGNYNEQFF.

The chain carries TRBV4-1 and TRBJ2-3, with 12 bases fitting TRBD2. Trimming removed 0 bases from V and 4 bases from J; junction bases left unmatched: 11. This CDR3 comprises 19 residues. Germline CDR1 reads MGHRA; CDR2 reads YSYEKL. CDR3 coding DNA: TGCGCCAGCAGCCAAGATAGGTCTAGCGGGGGGGCGGGCGCAGATACGCAGTATTTT. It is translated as CASSQDRSSGGAGADTQYF.

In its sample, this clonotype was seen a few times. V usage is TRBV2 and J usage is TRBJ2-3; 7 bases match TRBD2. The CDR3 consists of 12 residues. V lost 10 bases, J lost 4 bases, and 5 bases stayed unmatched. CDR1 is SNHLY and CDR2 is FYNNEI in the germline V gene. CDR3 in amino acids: CATGGGADTQYF. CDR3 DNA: TGTGCCACCGGGGGAGGGGCAGATACGCAGTATTTT.

In nucleotides, the CDR3 is TGTGCCAGCACAGACAGGATCAATGAGCAGTTCTTC. It codes for CASTDRINEQFF. This sequence joins TRBV6-2 or TRBV6-3 and TRBJ2-1; D is possibly TRBD1 (6 bases). The germline gives CDR1 MNHEY, CDR2 SVGEGT. V was trimmed by 7 bases and J by 6 bases, leaving 10 bases between them. CDR3 length equals 12 residues.

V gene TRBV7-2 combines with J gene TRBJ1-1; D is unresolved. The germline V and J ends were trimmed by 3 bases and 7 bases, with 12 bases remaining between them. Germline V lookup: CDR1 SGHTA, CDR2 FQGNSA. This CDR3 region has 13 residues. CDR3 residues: CASSFLGAFEAFF. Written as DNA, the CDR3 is TGTGCCAGCAGCTTTTTGGGAGCTTTTGAAGCTTTCTTT.

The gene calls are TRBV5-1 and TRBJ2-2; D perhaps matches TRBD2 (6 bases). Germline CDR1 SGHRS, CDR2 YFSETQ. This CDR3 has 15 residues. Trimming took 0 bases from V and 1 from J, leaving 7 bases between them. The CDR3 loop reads CASSLDGRNTGELFF. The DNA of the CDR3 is TGCGCCAGCAGCTTGGACGGGAGGAACACCGGGGAGCTGTTTTTT. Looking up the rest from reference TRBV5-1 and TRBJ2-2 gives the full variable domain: KAGVTQTPRYLIKTRGQQVTLSCSPISGHRSVSWYQQTPGQGLQFLFEYFSETQRNKGNFPGRFSGRQFSNSRSEMNVSTLELGDSALYLCASSLDGRNTGELFFGEGSRLTVL.